The present TCR beta chain was sequenced within a study of identical twins. Trimming at V came to 9 bases and at J to 3 bases, leaving 8 bases not matched to a gene. From germline, CDR1 is MNHNS and CDR2 SASEGT. CDR3 length equals 13 residues. In this sample, this clonotype turned up a few times. Each CDR3 protein is one row after TCRdb ran MiXCR on the 5' RACE reads. The sample lists around 470,000 distinct CDR3 sequences; 14% were seen once. This sample also belongs to another study, concerning yellow fever vaccine responses in identical twins.

Sequenced sample: CD4+ T cells sorted from blood. The chain joins TRBV6-1 to TRBJ2-7; TRBD2 agrees at 7 bases. The origin of this receptor is a woman between 18 and 29 years old in good health. The CDR3 loop is CASRASGIYEQYF. Here the CDR3 DNA reads TGTGCCAGTCGGGCTAGCGGTATCTACGAGCAGTACTTC.